The rows below give T cell receptor beta chains drawn from one sample of a study of blood T cell repertoires in COVID-19. Assay: immunoSEQ multiplex PCR; the TCRdb copy retains only in-frame clones and omits some. Altogether approximately 110,000 clones are present, approximately 72% being singletons, with the ten largest covering 19%. What was sequenced was peripheral blood. The receptors stem from a woman aged 70 to 79 with acute or convalescent COVID-19. Both conserved end residues are part of each CDR3. A D gene is named only where the DNA matches it firmly. Clone size is shown for a subset of rows, as once, few, many or a class of expanded clone.

clone size: .; D gene: TRBD2; V gene: TRBV19; J gene: TRBJ2-7; CDR3 protein: CASSDRSGTSGYEQYF; CDR3 DNA: TGTGCCAGTAGCGACAGGTCCGGGACTAGCGGCTACGAGCAGTACTTC
clone size: .; D gene: TRBD1; V gene: TRBV4-1; J gene: TRBJ1-1; CDR3 protein: CASSQFTGVDTEAFF; CDR3 DNA: TGCGCCAGCAGCCAATTCACAGGGGTAGACACTGAAGCTTTCTTT
clone size: .; D gene: .; V gene: TRBV28; J gene: TRBJ2-7; CDR3 protein: CASSPRLGEQYF; CDR3 DNA: TGTGCCAGCAGCCCTCGCCTCGGCGAGCAGTACTTC
clone size: .; D gene: .; V gene: TRBV5-1; J gene: TRBJ1-2; CDR3 protein: CASSAWGRDGANYGYTF; CDR3 DNA: TGCGCCAGCAGCGCCTGGGGCAGGGATGGAGCTAACTATGGCTACACCTTC
clone size: few; D gene: .; V gene: TRBV30; J gene: TRBJ1-1; CDR3 protein: CAWSDRDREAFF; CDR3 DNA: TGTGCCTGGAGTGACAGGGACCGTGAAGCTTTCTTT
clone size: few; D gene: TRBD1; V gene: TRBV15; J gene: TRBJ2-7; CDR3 protein: CATSRDLQGVYEQYF; CDR3 DNA: TGTGCCACCAGCAGAGATCTCCAGGGGGTTTACGAGCAGTACTTC
clone size: few; D gene: TRBD1; V gene: TRBV10-3; J gene: TRBJ1-1; CDR3 protein: CAIKEDRGSLTEAFF; CDR3 DNA: TGTGCCATCAAGGAGGACAGGGGTAGCCTTACTGAAGCTTTCTTT
clone size: .; D gene: .; V gene: TRBV19; J gene: TRBJ1-2; CDR3 protein: CASSEGNYGYTF; CDR3 DNA: TGTGCCAGTAGTGAGGGTAACTATGGCTACACCTTC
clone size: .; D gene: .; V gene: TRBV7-2; J gene: TRBJ1-5; CDR3 protein: CASSLVAGDISNQPQHF; CDR3 DNA: TGTGCCAGCAGCTTAGTGGCAGGGGACATTAGCAATCAGCCCCAGCATTTT
clone size: .; D gene: .; V gene: TRBV29-1; J gene: TRBJ1-2; CDR3 protein: CSGWGGSNYGYTF; CDR3 DNA: TGCAGCGGATGGGGAGGGTCGAACTATGGCTACACCTTC
clone size: .; D gene: TRBD2; V gene: TRBV15; J gene: TRBJ2-3; CDR3 protein: CATSRPHGLVSDTQYF; CDR3 DNA: TGTGCCACCAGCAGACCCCACGGACTAGTCTCAGATACGCAGTATTTT
clone size: .; D gene: .; V gene: TRBV2; J gene: TRBJ2-1; CDR3 protein: CASSPTTWAGTSSYNEQFF; CDR3 DNA: TGTGCCAGCAGTCCCACCACCTGGGCGGGAACAAGCTCCTACAATGAGCAGTTCTTC
clone size: .; D gene: TRBD1; V gene: TRBV7-2; J gene: TRBJ2-5; CDR3 protein: CASSRDRVETQYF; CDR3 DNA: TGTGCCAGCAGCCGGGACAGGGTTGAGACCCAGTACTTC
clone size: .; D gene: TRBD2; V gene: TRBV18; J gene: TRBJ2-3; CDR3 protein: CASSGLAGALSTDTQYF; CDR3 DNA: TGTGCCAGCTCAGGCCTAGCGGGGGCGCTAAGCACAGATACGCAGTATTTT
clone size: .; D gene: .; V gene: TRBV2; J gene: TRBJ1-1; CDR3 protein: CASRLQVNTEAFF; CDR3 DNA: TGTGCCAGCCGTTTACAGGTAAACACTGAAGCTTTCTTT
clone size: .; D gene: TRBD1; V gene: TRBV24-1; J gene: TRBJ2-2; CDR3 protein: CATSDFPLTGDYTGELFF; CDR3 DNA: TGTGCCACCAGTGATTTCCCCTTGACAGGGGATTACACCGGGGAGCTGTTTTTT
clone size: .; D gene: .; V gene: TRBV19; J gene: TRBJ1-3; CDR3 protein: CASEDYSGNTIYF; CDR3 DNA: TGTGCCAGTGAAGACTACTCTGGAAACACCATATATTTT
clone size: .; D gene: .; V gene: TRBV6-4; J gene: TRBJ1-2; CDR3 protein: CASSMNRVGGYTF; CDR3 DNA: TGTGCCAGCAGCATGAACAGGGTTGGCGGCTACACCTTC
clone size: many; D gene: TRBD1; V gene: TRBV3-1/TRBV3-2; J gene: TRBJ1-6; CDR3 protein: CASSWTGSSYNSPLHF; CDR3 DNA: TGTGCCAGCAGCTGGACAGGGAGCTCCTATAATTCACCCCTCCACTTT
clone size: .; D gene: .; V gene: TRBV11-3; J gene: TRBJ2-1; CDR3 protein: CASAKSSYNEQFF; CDR3 DNA: TGTGCCAGCGCGAAGAGCTCCTACAATGAGCAGTTCTTC
clone size: .; D gene: TRBD2; V gene: TRBV10-3; J gene: TRBJ2-1; CDR3 protein: CAISGTSGGPNEQFF; CDR3 DNA: TGTGCCATCAGTGGGACTAGCGGGGGTCCCAATGAGCAGTTCTTC
clone size: .; D gene: TRBD1; V gene: TRBV18; J gene: TRBJ2-7; CDR3 protein: CASSGQVSYEQYF; CDR3 DNA: TGTGCCAGCTCGGGACAGGTCTCCTACGAGCAGTACTTC
clone size: .; D gene: TRBD2; V gene: TRBV19; J gene: TRBJ2-1; CDR3 protein: CASSAAKGLAGYNEQFF; CDR3 DNA: TGTGCCAGTAGTGCCGCCAAAGGACTAGCGGGCTACAATGAGCAGTTCTTC
clone size: .; D gene: TRBD1; V gene: TRBV30; J gene: TRBJ1-2; CDR3 protein: CAWIPGGAYGYTF; CDR3 DNA: TGTGCCTGGATTCCAGGGGGCGCTTACGGCTACACCTTC
clone size: .; D gene: .; V gene: TRBV28; J gene: TRBJ1-5; CDR3 protein: CASFGAGASNQPQHF; CDR3 DNA: TGTGCCAGCTTTGGGGCAGGGGCGAGCAATCAGCCCCAGCATTTT
clone size: .; D gene: TRBD1; V gene: TRBV5-1; J gene: TRBJ2-2; CDR3 protein: CASSLQGARTGELFF; CDR3 DNA: TGCGCCAGCAGCTTACAGGGGGCGAGAACCGGGGAGCTGTTTTTT
clone size: .; D gene: TRBD2; V gene: TRBV11-2; J gene: TRBJ2-5; CDR3 protein: CASSLAGLGGQTQYF; CDR3 DNA: TGTGCCAGCAGTTTAGCGGGACTAGGGGGACAGACCCAGTACTTC
clone size: few; D gene: TRBD1; V gene: TRBV18; J gene: TRBJ1-1; CDR3 protein: CASSPVGQSEAFF; CDR3 DNA: TGTGCCAGCTCACCGGTGGGACAGAGTGAAGCTTTCTTT
clone size: once; D gene: TRBD1; V gene: TRBV7-2; J gene: TRBJ1-1; CDR3 protein: CASSTRTGRDTEAFF; CDR3 DNA: TGTGCCAGCAGCACCAGGACAGGGAGGGACACTGAAGCTTTCTTT
clone size: many; D gene: .; V gene: TRBV5-1; J gene: TRBJ2-1; CDR3 protein: CASSWSGNEQFF; CDR3 DNA: TGCGCCAGCAGCTGGAGCGGGAATGAGCAGTTCTTC
clone size: once; D gene: .; V gene: TRBV2; J gene: TRBJ2-4; CDR3 protein: CASSGGLGAKNIQYF; CDR3 DNA: TGTGCCAGCAGCGGAGGCTTAGGGGCCAAAAACATTCAGTACTTC
clone size: .; D gene: .; V gene: TRBV5-4; J gene: TRBJ2-7; CDR3 protein: CASSRIEGAYEQYF; CDR3 DNA: TGTGCCAGCAGTCGGATCGAGGGGGCCTACGAGCAGTACTTC
clone size: once; D gene: TRBD1; V gene: TRBV10-2; J gene: TRBJ1-5; CDR3 protein: CASSETGGNQPQHF; CDR3 DNA: TGCGCCAGCAGTGAAACAGGGGGCAATCAGCCCCAGCATTTT
clone size: .; D gene: .; V gene: TRBV18; J gene: TRBJ1-2; CDR3 protein: CASSPWAGDGYTF; CDR3 DNA: TGTGCCAGCTCACCATGGGCAGGGGATGGCTACACCTTC
clone size: .; D gene: .; V gene: TRBV24-1; J gene: TRBJ1-1; CDR3 protein: CATSDGTVNTEAFF; CDR3 DNA: TGTGCCACCAGTGATGGGACTGTGAACACTGAAGCTTTCTTT
clone size: .; D gene: .; V gene: TRBV18; J gene: TRBJ2-3; CDR3 protein: CASSPESRSLTDTQYF; CDR3 DNA: TGTGCCAGCTCACCTGAATCTAGGTCCCTCACAGATACGCAGTATTTT
clone size: .; D gene: TRBD1; V gene: TRBV24-1; J gene: TRBJ2-5; CDR3 protein: CATSDSGTGGAETQYF; CDR3 DNA: TGTGCCACCAGTGATTCCGGGACAGGGGGCGCGGAGACCCAGTACTTC
clone size: .; D gene: .; V gene: TRBV10-2; J gene: TRBJ1-6; CDR3 protein: CASSEPPAGADSPLHF; CDR3 DNA: TGCGCCAGCAGTGAGCCCCCCGCAGGGGCCGATTCACCCCTCCACTTT
clone size: .; D gene: TRBD1; V gene: TRBV18; J gene: TRBJ1-2; CDR3 protein: CASSPTGGNSNYGYTF; CDR3 DNA: TGTGCCAGCTCGCCGACAGGGGGAAACTCTAACTATGGCTACACCTTC
clone size: .; D gene: TRBD1; V gene: TRBV15; J gene: TRBJ2-2; CDR3 protein: CATSRGDRGTGELFF; CDR3 DNA: TGTGCCACCAGCAGAGGGGACAGGGGTACCGGGGAGCTGTTTTTT
clone size: many; D gene: .; V gene: TRBV30; J gene: TRBJ1-4; CDR3 protein: CAWGATNEKLFF; CDR3 DNA: TGTGCCTGGGGCGCAACTAATGAAAAACTGTTTTTT
clone size: .; D gene: .; V gene: TRBV12-3/TRBV12-4; J gene: TRBJ1-1; CDR3 protein: CASSLAEDTEAFF; CDR3 DNA: TGTGCCAGCAGTTTGGCAGAAGACACTGAAGCTTTCTTT
clone size: .; D gene: TRBD1; V gene: TRBV9; J gene: TRBJ2-2; CDR3 protein: CASSVATGGFGNTGELFF; CDR3 DNA: TGTGCCAGCAGCGTAGCTACAGGGGGCTTTGGGAACACCGGGGAGCTGTTTTTT
clone size: .; D gene: .; V gene: TRBV5-4; J gene: TRBJ2-2; CDR3 protein: CASSLDGTPTGELFF; CDR3 DNA: TGTGCCAGCAGCTTGGACGGGACACCCACCGGGGAGCTGTTTTTT
clone size: .; D gene: TRBD1; V gene: TRBV4-3; J gene: TRBJ1-2; CDR3 protein: CASSQLGTGNDYTF; CDR3 DNA: TGCGCCAGCAGCCAACTCGGGACAGGGAATGACTACACCTTC
clone size: .; D gene: TRBD2; V gene: TRBV5-5; J gene: TRBJ2-7; CDR3 protein: CASRSREGTYEQYF; CDR3 DNA: TGTGCCAGCAGGTCCCGGGAGGGAACCTACGAGCAGTACTTC
clone size: .; D gene: .; V gene: TRBV7-6; J gene: TRBJ1-2; CDR3 protein: CASSSRGEDGYTF; CDR3 DNA: TGTGCCAGCAGCTCCCGGGGGGAGGATGGCTACACCTTC
clone size: .; D gene: TRBD1; V gene: TRBV10-3; J gene: TRBJ1-3; CDR3 protein: CAISEKDRGLGNTIYF; CDR3 DNA: TGTGCCATCAGTGAGAAGGACAGGGGGCTAGGAAACACCATATATTTT
clone size: .; D gene: TRBD2; V gene: TRBV27; J gene: TRBJ2-1; CDR3 protein: CASVSPGLGVEQFF; CDR3 DNA: TGTGCCAGCGTTTCACCGGGACTAGGGGTTGAGCAGTTCTTC
clone size: .; D gene: .; V gene: TRBV6-5; J gene: TRBJ1-5; CDR3 protein: CASSYTGYSNQPQHF; CDR3 DNA: TGTGCCAGCAGTTACACAGGGTATAGCAATCAGCCCCAGCATTTT
clone size: .; D gene: .; V gene: TRBV25-1; J gene: TRBJ1-2; CDR3 protein: CASSESQLTAPVYGYTF; CDR3 DNA: TGTGCCAGCAGTGAGAGCCAGTTAACAGCCCCTGTCTATGGCTACACCTTC
clone size: .; D gene: .; V gene: TRBV29-1; J gene: TRBJ1-1; CDR3 protein: CSVERGSGTEAFF; CDR3 DNA: TGCAGCGTTGAAAGGGGGTCGGGCACTGAAGCTTTCTTT
clone size: .; D gene: TRBD1; V gene: TRBV28; J gene: TRBJ1-3; CDR3 protein: CASSLSRPGQGVENTIYF; CDR3 DNA: TGTGCCAGCAGTTTATCCCGCCCCGGACAGGGGGTCGAAAACACCATATATTTT
clone size: .; D gene: TRBD1; V gene: TRBV29-1; J gene: TRBJ1-1; CDR3 protein: CSVEGTGGTEAFF; CDR3 DNA: TGCAGCGTTGAGGGGACAGGGGGGACTGAAGCTTTCTTT
clone size: .; D gene: TRBD1; V gene: TRBV10-3; J gene: TRBJ2-2; CDR3 protein: CATGTGGGELFF; CDR3 DNA: TGTGCCACCGGGACAGGGGGCGGGGAGCTGTTTTTT
clone size: .; D gene: .; V gene: TRBV5-4; J gene: TRBJ2-1; CDR3 protein: CASSGQSQQFF; CDR3 DNA: TGTGCCAGCAGTGGACAGTCCCAGCAGTTCTTC
clone size: .; D gene: .; V gene: TRBV3-1/TRBV3-2; J gene: TRBJ2-3; CDR3 protein: CASSQVRGSSYTDTQYF; CDR3 DNA: TGTGCCAGCAGCCAAGTGCGGGGCTCAAGTTACACAGATACGCAGTATTTT
clone size: few; D gene: .; V gene: TRBV14; J gene: TRBJ2-6; CDR3 protein: CASSHRYGGPQGANVLTF; CDR3 DNA: TGTGCCAGCAGCCATCGATACGGGGGACCTCAAGGGGCCAACGTCCTGACTTTC